This T cell receptor (beta chain) stems from a study of CD8 T cells in ankylosing spondylitis. General study findings and limits: In ankylosing spondylitis patients, matched synovial fluid reportedly showed significant enrichment of disease-linked clones. What seemed typical of ankylosing spondylitis blood was a TCR beta motif built from several highly homologous variants. A CD8+ phenotype characterized the disease-linked clones, which were relatively rare in peripheral blood. Reactive arthritis synovial fluid and blood previously showed some of these motif variants.

For this clonotype: What it recognizes is unknown.

TCRdb re-analysed the 5' RACE reads in MiXCR, keeping a single row per CDR3 protein. Of 300,000 to 350,000 distinct CDR3 sequences listed, about 14% were seen once; the top ten hold 1.1%. In germline, CDR1 is SGHRS, CDR2 YFSETQ. The CDR3 sequence is 13 residues long. The V and J ends lost 0 bases and 4 bases respectively, with 7 bases between them. V usage is TRBV5-1 and J usage is TRBJ1-2, with no clear D. This clonotype was sampled from a male donor with ankylosing spondylitis or in good health (not recorded which). Sequences were obtained from blood, either unsorted or a sorted T cell fraction (not recorded which). The CDR3 region is CASSLVSIYGYTF. The CDR3 coding sequence is TGCGCCAGCAGCTTGGTTTCTATCTATGGCTACACCTTC.